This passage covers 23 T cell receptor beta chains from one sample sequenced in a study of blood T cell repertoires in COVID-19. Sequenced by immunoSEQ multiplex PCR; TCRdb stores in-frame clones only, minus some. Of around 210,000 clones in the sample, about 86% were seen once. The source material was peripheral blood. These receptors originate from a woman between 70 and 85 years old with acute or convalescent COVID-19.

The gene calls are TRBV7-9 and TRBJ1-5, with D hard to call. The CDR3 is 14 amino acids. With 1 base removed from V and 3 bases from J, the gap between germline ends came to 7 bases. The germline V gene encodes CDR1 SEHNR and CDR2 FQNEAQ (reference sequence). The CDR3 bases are TGTGCCAGCAGCTTAGGCCAGAACAATCAGCCCCAGCATTTT. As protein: CASSLGQNNQPQHF. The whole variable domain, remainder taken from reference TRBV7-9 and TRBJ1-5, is DTGVSQNPRHKITKRGQNVTFRCDPISEHNRLYWYRQTLGQGPEFLTYFQNEAQLEKSRLLSDRFSAERPKGSFSTLEIQRTEQGDSAMYLCASSLGQNNQPQHFGDGTRLSIL.

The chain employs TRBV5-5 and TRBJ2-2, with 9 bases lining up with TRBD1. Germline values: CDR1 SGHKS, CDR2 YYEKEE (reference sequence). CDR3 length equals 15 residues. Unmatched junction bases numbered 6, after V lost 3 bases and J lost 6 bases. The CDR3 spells CASSSQGARSGELFF. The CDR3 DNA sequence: TGTGCCAGCAGCTCACAGGGGGCGCGGTCCGGGGAGCTGTTTTTT. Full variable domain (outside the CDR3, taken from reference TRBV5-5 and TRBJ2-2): DAGVTQSPTHLIKTRGQQVTLRCSPISGHKSVSWYQQVLGQGPQFIFQYYEKEERGRGNFPDRFSARQFPNYSSELNVNALLLGDSALYLCASSSQGARSGELFFGEGSRLTVL.

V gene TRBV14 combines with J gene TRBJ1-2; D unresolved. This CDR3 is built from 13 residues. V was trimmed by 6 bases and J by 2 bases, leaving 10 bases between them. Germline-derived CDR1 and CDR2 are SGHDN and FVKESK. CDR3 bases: TGTGCCAGCAGTAAATCACAAAACTATGGCTACACCTTC. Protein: CASSKSQNYGYTF. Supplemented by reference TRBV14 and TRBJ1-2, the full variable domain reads EAGVTQFPSHSVIEKGQTVTLRCDPISGHDNLYWYRRVMGKEIKFLLHFVKESKQDESGMPNNRFLAERTGGTYSTLKVQPAELEDSGVYFCASSKSQNYGYTFGSGTRLTVV.

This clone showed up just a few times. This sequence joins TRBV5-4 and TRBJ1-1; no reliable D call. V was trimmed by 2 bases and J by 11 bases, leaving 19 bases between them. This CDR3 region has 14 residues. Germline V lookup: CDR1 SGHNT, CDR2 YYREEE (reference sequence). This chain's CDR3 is CASSFPDVGVRAFF. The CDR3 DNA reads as TGTGCCAGCAGCTTCCCGGATGTCGGGGTTAGGGCTTTCTTT.

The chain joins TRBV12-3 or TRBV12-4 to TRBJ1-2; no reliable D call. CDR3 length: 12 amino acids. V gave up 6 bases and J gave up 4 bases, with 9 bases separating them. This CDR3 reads CASSPEGYGYTF. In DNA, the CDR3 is TGTGCCAGCAGCCCGGAGGGCTATGGCTACACCTTC.

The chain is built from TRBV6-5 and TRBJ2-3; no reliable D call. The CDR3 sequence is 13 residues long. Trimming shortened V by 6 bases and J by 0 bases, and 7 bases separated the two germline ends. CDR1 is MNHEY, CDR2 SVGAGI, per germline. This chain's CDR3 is CASSATSTDTQYF. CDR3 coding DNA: TGTGCCAGCAGCGCCACAAGCACAGATACGCAGTATTTT.

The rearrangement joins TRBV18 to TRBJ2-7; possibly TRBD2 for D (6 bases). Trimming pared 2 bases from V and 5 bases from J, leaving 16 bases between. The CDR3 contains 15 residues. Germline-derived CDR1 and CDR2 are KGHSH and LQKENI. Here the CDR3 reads CASSPKEGYLDEQYF. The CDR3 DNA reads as TGTGCCAGCTCACCAAAGGAGGGATACTTAGACGAGCAGTACTTC.

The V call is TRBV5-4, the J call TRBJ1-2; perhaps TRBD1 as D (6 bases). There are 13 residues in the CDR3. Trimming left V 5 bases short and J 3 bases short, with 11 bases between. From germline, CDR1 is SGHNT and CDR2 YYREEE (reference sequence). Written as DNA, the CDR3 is TGTGCCAGCAGGGAACAGGGAGACTATGGCTACACCTTC. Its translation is CASREQGDYGYTF.

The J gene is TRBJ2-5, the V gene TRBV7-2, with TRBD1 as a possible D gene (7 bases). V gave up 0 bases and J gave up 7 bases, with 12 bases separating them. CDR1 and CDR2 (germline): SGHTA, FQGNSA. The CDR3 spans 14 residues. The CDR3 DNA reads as TGTGCCAGCAGCTTAGCGCTGCAGGGGGGGACCCAGTACTTC. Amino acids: CASSLALQGGTQYF.

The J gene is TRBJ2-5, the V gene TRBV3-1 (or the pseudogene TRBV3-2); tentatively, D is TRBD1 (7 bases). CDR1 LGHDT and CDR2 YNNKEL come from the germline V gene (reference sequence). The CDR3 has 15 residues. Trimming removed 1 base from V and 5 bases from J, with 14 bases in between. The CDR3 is CASSQGGGGRETQYF. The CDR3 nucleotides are TGTGCCAGCAGCCAAGGAGGAGGGGGCAGGGAGACCCAGTACTTC.

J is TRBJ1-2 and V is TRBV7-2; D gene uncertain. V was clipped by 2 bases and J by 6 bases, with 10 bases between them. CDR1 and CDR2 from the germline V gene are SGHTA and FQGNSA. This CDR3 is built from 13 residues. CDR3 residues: CASSLSNQNGYTF. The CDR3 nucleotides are TGTGCCAGCAGCTTAAGTAACCAGAATGGCTACACCTTC.

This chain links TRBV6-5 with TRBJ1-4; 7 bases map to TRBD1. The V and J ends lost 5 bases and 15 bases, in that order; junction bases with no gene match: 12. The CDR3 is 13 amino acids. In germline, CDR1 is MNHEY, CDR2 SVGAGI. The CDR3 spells CASSRTQTGWVFF. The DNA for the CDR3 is TGTGCCAGCAGTCGGACCCAGACAGGGTGGGTGTTTTTT.

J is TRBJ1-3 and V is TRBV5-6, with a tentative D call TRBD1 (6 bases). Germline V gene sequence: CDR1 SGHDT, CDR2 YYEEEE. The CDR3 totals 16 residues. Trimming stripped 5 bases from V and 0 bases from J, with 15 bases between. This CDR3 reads CASSFLTGRSGNTIYF. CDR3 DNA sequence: TGTGCCAGCAGTTTCCTGACAGGCCGCTCTGGAAACACCATATATTTT.

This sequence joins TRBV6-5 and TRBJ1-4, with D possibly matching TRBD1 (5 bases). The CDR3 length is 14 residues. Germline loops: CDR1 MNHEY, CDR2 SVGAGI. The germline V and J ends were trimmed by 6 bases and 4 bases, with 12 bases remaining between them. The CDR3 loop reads CASSPGGSNEKLFF. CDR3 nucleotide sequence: TGTGCCAGCAGCCCCGGGGGAAGTAATGAAAAACTGTTTTTT.

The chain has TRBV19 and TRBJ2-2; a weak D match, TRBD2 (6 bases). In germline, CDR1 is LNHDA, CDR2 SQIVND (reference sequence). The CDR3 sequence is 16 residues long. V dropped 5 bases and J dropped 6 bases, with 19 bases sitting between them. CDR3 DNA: TGTGCCAGTAGTCTCTCCGGGACTCTGGTCTCCGGGGAGCTGTTTTTT. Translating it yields CASSLSGTLVSGELFF.

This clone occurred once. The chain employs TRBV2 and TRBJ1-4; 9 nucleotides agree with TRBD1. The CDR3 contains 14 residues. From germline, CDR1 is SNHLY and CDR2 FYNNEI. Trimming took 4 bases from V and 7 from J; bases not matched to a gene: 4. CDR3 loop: CASSAGTGLEKLFF. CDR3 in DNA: TGTGCCAGCAGTGCCGGGACAGGGCTTGAAAAACTGTTTTTT.

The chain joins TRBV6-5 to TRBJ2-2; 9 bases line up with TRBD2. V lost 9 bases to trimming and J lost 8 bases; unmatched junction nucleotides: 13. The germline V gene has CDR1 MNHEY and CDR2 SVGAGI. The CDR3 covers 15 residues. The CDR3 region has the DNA TGTGCCAGAGGCGGGGGGGCCGGTTCCTTAGGGGAGCTGTTTTTT. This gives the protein CARGGGAGSLGELFF.

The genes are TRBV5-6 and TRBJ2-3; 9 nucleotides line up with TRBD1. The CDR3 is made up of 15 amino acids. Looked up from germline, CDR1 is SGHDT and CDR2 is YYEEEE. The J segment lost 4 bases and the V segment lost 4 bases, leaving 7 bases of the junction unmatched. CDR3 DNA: TGTGCCAGCAGCGGCGGGACAGGGACCCCAGATACGCAGTATTTT. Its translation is CASSGGTGTPDTQYF.

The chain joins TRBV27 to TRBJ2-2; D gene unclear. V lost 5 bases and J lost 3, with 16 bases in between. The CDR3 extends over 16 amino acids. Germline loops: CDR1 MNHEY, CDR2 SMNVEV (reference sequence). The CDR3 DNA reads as TGTGCCAGCAGTCCCCCGACACCTACGGACACCGGGGAGCTGTTTTTT. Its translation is CASSPPTPTDTGELFF.

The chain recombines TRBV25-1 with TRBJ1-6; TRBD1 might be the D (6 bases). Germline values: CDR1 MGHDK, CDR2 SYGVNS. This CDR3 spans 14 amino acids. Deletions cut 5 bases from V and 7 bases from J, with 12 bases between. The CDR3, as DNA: TGTGCCAGCAGTTTGGGGGCGGTAAATTCACCCCTCCACTTT. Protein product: CASSLGAVNSPLHF.

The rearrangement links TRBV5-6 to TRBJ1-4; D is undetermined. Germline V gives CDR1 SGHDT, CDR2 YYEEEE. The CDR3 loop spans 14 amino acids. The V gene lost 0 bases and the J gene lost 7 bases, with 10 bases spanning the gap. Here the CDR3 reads CASSLVGRGEKLFF. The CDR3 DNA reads TGTGCCAGCAGCTTGGTGGGTAGAGGTGAAAAACTGTTTTTT.

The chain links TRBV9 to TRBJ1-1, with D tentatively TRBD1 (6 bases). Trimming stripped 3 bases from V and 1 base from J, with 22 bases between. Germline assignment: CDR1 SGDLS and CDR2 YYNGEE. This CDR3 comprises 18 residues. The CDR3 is CASSARAFSGGPNTEAFF. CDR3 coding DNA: TGTGCCAGCAGCGCGCGGGCGTTTTCGGGGGGGCCGAACACTGAAGCTTTCTTT.

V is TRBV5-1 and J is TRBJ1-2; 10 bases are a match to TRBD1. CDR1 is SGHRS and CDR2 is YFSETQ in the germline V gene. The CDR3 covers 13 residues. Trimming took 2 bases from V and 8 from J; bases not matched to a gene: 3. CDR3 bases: TGCGCCAGCAGCTTTGGACAGGGGGGAGGCTACACCTTC. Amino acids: CASSFGQGGGYTF.